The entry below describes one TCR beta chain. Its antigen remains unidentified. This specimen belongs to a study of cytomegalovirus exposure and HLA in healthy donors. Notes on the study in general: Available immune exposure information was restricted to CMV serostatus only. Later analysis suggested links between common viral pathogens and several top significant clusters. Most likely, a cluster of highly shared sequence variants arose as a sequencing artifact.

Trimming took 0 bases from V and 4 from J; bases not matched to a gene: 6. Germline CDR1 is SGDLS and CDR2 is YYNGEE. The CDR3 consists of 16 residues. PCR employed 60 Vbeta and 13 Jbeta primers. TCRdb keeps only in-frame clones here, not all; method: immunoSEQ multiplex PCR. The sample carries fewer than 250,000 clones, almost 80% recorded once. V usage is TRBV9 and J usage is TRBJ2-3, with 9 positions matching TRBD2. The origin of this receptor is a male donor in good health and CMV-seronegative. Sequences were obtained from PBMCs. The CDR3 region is CASSVASGGRADTQYF. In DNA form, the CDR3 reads TGTGCCAGCAGCGTAGCTAGCGGCGGGAGGGCAGATACGCAGTATTTT.